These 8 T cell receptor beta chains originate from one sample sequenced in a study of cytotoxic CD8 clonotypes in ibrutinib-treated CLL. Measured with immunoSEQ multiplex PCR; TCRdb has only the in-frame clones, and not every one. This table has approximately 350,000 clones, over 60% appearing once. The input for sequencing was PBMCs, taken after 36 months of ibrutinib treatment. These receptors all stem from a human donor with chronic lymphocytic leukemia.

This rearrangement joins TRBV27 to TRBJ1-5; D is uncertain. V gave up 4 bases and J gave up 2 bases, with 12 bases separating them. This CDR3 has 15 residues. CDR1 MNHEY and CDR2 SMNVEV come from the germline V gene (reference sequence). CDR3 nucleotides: TGTGCCAGCAGTTCCGGATCCCAAGGCAATCAGCCCCAGCATTTT. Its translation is CASSSGSQGNQPQHF.

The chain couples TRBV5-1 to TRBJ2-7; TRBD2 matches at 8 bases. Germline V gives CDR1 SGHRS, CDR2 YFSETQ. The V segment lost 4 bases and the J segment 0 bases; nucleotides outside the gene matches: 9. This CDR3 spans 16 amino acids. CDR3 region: CASSRAASGYSYEQYF. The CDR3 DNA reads TGCGCCAGCAGCCGCGCGGCTAGCGGGTACTCCTACGAGCAGTACTTC.

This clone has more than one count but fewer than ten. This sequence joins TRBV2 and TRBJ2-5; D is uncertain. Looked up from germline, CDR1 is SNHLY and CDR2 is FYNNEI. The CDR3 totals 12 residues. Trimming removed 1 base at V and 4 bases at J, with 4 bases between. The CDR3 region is CASSEEGETQYF. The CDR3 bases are TGTGCCAGCAGTGAAGAGGGAGAGACCCAGTACTTC.

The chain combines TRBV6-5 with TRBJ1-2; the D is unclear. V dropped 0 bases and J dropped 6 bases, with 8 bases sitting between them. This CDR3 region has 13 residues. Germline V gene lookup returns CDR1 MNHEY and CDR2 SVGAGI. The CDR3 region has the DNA TGTGCCAGCAGTTACTCGGGGATCGATGGCTACACCTTC. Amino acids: CASSYSGIDGYTF.

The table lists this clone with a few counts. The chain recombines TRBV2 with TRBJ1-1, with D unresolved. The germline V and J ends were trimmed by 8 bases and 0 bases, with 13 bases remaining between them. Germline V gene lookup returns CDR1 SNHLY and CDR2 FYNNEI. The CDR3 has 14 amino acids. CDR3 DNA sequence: TGTGCCAGCGCCTTGGACCGGGTGAACACTGAAGCTTTCTTT. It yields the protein CASALDRVNTEAFF.

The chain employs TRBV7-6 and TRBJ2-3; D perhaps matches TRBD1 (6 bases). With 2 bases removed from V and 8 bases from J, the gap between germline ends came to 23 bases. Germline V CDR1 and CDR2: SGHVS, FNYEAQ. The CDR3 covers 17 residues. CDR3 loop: CASSLRRPGHSGTTQYF. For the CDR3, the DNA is TGTGCCAGCAGCTTACGGAGACCGGGACACAGCGGTACTACGCAGTATTTT.

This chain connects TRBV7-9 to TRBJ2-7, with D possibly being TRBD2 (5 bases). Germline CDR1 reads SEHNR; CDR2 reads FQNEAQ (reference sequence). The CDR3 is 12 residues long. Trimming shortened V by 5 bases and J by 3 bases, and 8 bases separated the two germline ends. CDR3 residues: CASSPRGYEQYF. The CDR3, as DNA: TGTGCCAGCAGCCCACGGGGCTACGAGCAGTACTTC.

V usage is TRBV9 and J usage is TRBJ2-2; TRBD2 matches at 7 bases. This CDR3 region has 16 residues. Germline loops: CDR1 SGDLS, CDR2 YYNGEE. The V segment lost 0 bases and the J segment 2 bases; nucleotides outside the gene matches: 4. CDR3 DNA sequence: TGTGCCAGCAGCGTAGCGGGGGGACTAAACACCGGGGAGCTGTTTTTT. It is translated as CASSVAGGLNTGELFF.